The clone carrying this T cell receptor beta chain was observed at least ten times. The antigen remains unidentified. The sample belongs to a study of CD8 T cells in ankylosing spondylitis. Whole-study results and caveats: Seven to nine highly homologous variants made up a TCR beta motif, and this motif appeared characteristic of ankylosing spondylitis blood. Clones tied to disease were said to be significantly enriched in matched ankylosing spondylitis synovial fluid.

The CDR3 runs 12 residues. The germline gives CDR1 SGHRS, CDR2 YFSETQ. Trimming took off 4 bases at V and 5 bases at J, with 8 bases between the two ends. Generation of TCR beta libraries employed quantitative 5'-RACE incorporating molecular barcodes. MiXCR, run by TCRdb on the 5' RACE reads, gives a single entry per CDR3 protein. This sample has about 800,000 distinct CDR3 sequences, with roughly 10% found just once. Material: blood, either unsorted or a sorted T cell fraction (not recorded which). This TCR was sampled from a male donor with ankylosing spondylitis. The chain joins TRBV5-1 to TRBJ2-3; D ambiguous. For the CDR3, the DNA is TGCGCCAGCAGCCCCCAGGAAGATACGCAGTATTTT. Protein product: CASSPQEDTQYF.